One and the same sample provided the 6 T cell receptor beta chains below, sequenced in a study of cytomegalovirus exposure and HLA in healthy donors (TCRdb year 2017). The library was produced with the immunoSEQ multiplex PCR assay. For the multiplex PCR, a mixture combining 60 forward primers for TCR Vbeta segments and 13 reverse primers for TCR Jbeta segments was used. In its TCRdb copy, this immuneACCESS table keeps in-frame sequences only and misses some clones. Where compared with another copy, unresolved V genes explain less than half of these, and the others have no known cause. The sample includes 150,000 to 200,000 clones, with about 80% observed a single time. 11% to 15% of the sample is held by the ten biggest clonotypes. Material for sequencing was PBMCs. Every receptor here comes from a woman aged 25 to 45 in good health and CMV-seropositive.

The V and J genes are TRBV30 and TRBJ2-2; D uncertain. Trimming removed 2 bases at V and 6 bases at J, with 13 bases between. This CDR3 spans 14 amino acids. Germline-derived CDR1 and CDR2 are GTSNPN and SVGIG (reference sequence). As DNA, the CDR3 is TGTGCCTGGAGTTCACGACTCTTTTCCGGGGAGCTGTTTTTT. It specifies CAWSSRLFSGELFF. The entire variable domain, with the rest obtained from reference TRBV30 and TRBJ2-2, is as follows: SQTIHQWPATLVQPVGSPLSLECTVEGTSNPNLYWYRQAAGRGLQLLFYSVGIGQISSEVPQNLSASRPQDRQFILSSKKLLLSDSGFYLCAWSSRLFSGELFFGEGSRLTVL.

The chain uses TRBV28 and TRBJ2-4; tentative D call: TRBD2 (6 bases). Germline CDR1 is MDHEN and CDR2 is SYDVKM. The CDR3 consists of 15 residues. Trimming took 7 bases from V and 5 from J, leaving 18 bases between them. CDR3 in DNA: TGTGCCAGCACCCCGGGTGGAGGGATACAAAACATTCAGTACTTC. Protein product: CASTPGGGIQNIQYF.

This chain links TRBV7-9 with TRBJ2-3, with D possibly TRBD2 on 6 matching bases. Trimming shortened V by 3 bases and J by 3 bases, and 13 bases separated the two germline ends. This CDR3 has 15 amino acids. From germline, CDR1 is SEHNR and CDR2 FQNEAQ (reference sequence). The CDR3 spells CASSLRGPRTDTQYF. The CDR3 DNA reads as TGTGCCAGCAGCTTGCGGGGCCCAAGAACAGATACGCAGTATTTT.

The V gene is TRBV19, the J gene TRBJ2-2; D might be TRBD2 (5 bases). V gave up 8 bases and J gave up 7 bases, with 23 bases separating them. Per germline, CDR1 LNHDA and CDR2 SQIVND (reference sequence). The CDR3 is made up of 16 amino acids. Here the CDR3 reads CASRLMPLSEGGELFF. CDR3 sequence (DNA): TGTGCCAGTCGGCTGATGCCTTTGAGCGAGGGCGGGGAGCTGTTTTTT.

This CDR3 reads CASRPPVEGALIYSNQPQHF. As DNA, the CDR3 is TGTGCCAGCAGACCCCCCGTGGAAGGGGCTTTAATCTATAGCAATCAGCCCCAGCATTTT. The gene calls are TRBV28 and TRBJ1-5; D is possibly TRBD1 (5 bases). This CDR3 spans 20 amino acids. Trimming cost V 6 bases and J 0 bases, with 27 bases left between them. The germline V gene encodes CDR1 MDHEN and CDR2 SYDVKM. The whole variable domain, filled in from reference TRBV28 and TRBJ1-5, reads DVKVTQSSRYLVKRTGEKVFLECVQDMDHENMFWYRQDPGLGLRLIYFSYDVKMKEKGDIPEGYSVSREKKERFSLILESASTNQTSMYLCASRPPVEGALIYSNQPQHFGDGTRLSIL.

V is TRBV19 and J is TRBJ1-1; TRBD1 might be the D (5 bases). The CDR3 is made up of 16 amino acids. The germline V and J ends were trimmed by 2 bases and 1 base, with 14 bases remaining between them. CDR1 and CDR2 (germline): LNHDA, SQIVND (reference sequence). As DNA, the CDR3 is TGTGCCAGTAGTATAACCATTAGTCAGGGGAACACTGAAGCTTTCTTT. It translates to CASSITISQGNTEAFF.